This TCR beta chain was identified during a study of blood T cell repertoires in COVID-19. Assay used: immunoSEQ multiplex PCR; TCRdb lists only in-frame clones, some missing. Here the sample spans some 30,000 clones, roughly 91% being singletons. This receptor was obtained from a man in his 70s with active or convalescent COVID-19. Sequenced material: peripheral blood.

CDR3 DNA sequence: TGTGCCAGCAGTTTACCAGGGGCGAAGTGGGACGAGCAGTACTTC. Protein: CASSLPGAKWDEQYF. The chain combines TRBV28 with TRBJ2-7; maybe TRBD1 (6 bases). Germline lookup yields CDR1 MDHEN and CDR2 SYDVKM. The length of the CDR3 is 15 residues. The V and J ends lost 2 bases and 5 bases respectively, with 16 bases between them.